The 32 T cell receptor beta chains listed next were all sequenced from one sample in a study of T cell responses to AZD1222 COVID-19 vaccine. Sequencing used immunoSEQ multiplex PCR; TCRdb keeps in-frame clones, though not all of them. This table has some 130,000 clones, about nine tenths appearing once. Specimen: peripheral blood, collected on day 0 of AZD1222 vaccination. The receptors shown here come from an adult in good health.

This chain joins TRBV30 and TRBJ2-1; a possible D gene is TRBD1 (5 bases). Germline V gene sequence: CDR1 GTSNPN, CDR2 SVGIG (reference sequence). CDR3 length: 13 amino acids. The ends were cut back, 5 bases at V and 7 bases at J, with 15 bases in the middle. Here the CDR3 DNA reads TGTGCCTGGCTTAGACAGCCTTGGAATGAGCAGTTCTTC. Amino acid sequence: CAWLRQPWNEQFF.

The chain carries TRBV7-8 and TRBJ1-1; TRBD1 aligns across 7 bases. The CDR3 loop spans 16 amino acids. Germline values: CDR1 SGHVS, CDR2 FQNEAQ. The J segment lost 7 bases and the V segment lost 5 bases, leaving 16 bases of the junction unmatched. CDR3 sequence (DNA): TGTGCCAGCAGCCGAGTGGTCGGGACAGTCAACTTTGAAGCTTTCTTT. This gives the protein CASSRVVGTVNFEAFF.

This chain connects TRBV30 to TRBJ1-1; D uncertain. Germline V lookup: CDR1 GTSNPN, CDR2 SVGIG (reference sequence). CDR3 length equals 13 residues. Trimming left V 2 bases short and J 0 bases short, with 7 bases between. The DNA for the CDR3 is TGTGCCTGGAGTCCTAATATGAACACTGAAGCTTTCTTT. As protein: CAWSPNMNTEAFF. The full variable domain, completed using reference TRBV30 and TRBJ1-1, is SQTIHQWPATLVQPVGSPLSLECTVEGTSNPNLYWYRQAAGRGLQLLFYSVGIGQISSEVPQNLSASRPQDRQFILSSKKLLLSDSGFYLCAWSPNMNTEAFFGQGTRLTVV.

The gene calls are TRBV10-1 and TRBJ1-6; the D gene is possibly TRBD1 (6 bases). The CDR3 spans 18 residues. Germline CDR1 reads WNHNN; CDR2 reads SYGVQD (reference sequence). Trimming left V 0 bases short and J 2 bases short, with 14 bases between. DNA of the CDR3: TGCGCCAGCAGTGAGTCAGGGCAGGGGAGGACCTATAATTCACCCCTCCACTTT. This codes for CASSESGQGRTYNSPLHF.

J is TRBJ2-3 and V is TRBV2; 8 bases line up with TRBD1. The trim removed 5 bases at V and 7 bases at J, leaving 8 bases unmatched. This CDR3 spans 14 amino acids. In germline, CDR1 is SNHLY, CDR2 FYNNEI. CDR3 residues: CASSPLQGAHTQYF. The CDR3 coding sequence is TGTGCCAGCAGTCCCCTCCAGGGGGCGCATACGCAGTATTTT.

This rearrangement joins TRBV6-5 to TRBJ1-5, with D uncertain. There are 11 residues in the CDR3. Trimming removed 7 bases from V and 9 bases from J, with 10 bases in between. Germline lookup yields CDR1 MNHEY and CDR2 SVGAGI. The CDR3 bases are TGTGCCAGCACCGGGTGGGGGCCCCAGCATTTT. It yields the protein CASTGWGPQHF.

The chain employs TRBV4-3 and TRBJ1-6; 7 nucleotides match TRBD1. Germline values: CDR1 LGHNA, CDR2 YSLEER. Trimming removed 1 base from V and 10 bases from J; junction bases left unmatched: 7. There are 15 residues in the CDR3. The CDR3: CASSQGRQGGSPLHF. CDR3 nucleotides: TGCGCCAGCAGCCAAGGGCGACAGGGAGGCTCACCCCTCCACTTT.

The rearrangement joins TRBV6-2 or TRBV6-3 to TRBJ1-5; D gene ambiguous. This CDR3 is 11 amino acids long. CDR1 is MNHEY, CDR2 SVGEGT, per germline. The V end was cut by 5 bases, the J end by 10 bases, with 9 bases between. DNA for the CDR3: TGTGCCAGCAGTAACGCTTTCCCCCAGCATTTT. Protein sequence: CASSNAFPQHF.

This clone was counted a few times. The chain is built from TRBV2 and TRBJ1-2; no firm D call. The CDR3 sequence is 14 residues long. The V end lost 6 bases, the J end lost 3 bases, and 14 bases lay between the germline ends. The germline gives CDR1 SNHLY, CDR2 FYNNEI. The CDR3 spells CASSDPGKYYGYTF. The CDR3 nucleotides read TGTGCCAGCAGCGATCCGGGTAAATACTATGGCTACACCTTC. Full variable domain (outside the CDR3, taken from reference TRBV2 and TRBJ1-2): EPEVTQTPSHQVTQMGQEVILRCVPISNHLYFYWYRQILGQKVEFLVSFYNNEISEKSEIFDDQFSVERPDGSNFTLKIRSTKLEDSAMYFCASSDPGKYYGYTFGSGTRLTVV.

CDR3 in DNA: TGTGCCAGCAGCCAAGACAGGCTACTGAACACTGAAGCTTTCTTT. Protein sequence: CASSQDRLLNTEAFF. V gene TRBV3-1 (or the pseudogene TRBV3-2) combines with J gene TRBJ1-1, with D hard to call. V was clipped by 0 bases and J by 0 bases, with 8 bases between them. CDR3 length: 15 residues. Germline CDR1 is LGHDT and CDR2 is YNNKEL (reference sequence).

The chain combines TRBV1 with TRBJ2-7; the D call TRBD2 from the table was never checked on the DNA. TRBV1 corresponds to a pseudogene. The CDR3 is made up of 13 amino acids. The CDR3 sequence: CTSSQDHGYEQYF. CDR3 in DNA: TGCACCAGCAGCCAAGATCACGGCTACGAGCAGTACTTC.

The chain uses TRBV3-1 (or the pseudogene TRBV3-2) and TRBJ2-1, with D unresolved. This CDR3 has 12 residues. Germline CDR1 and CDR2: LGHDT and YNNKEL (reference sequence). The germline V and J ends were trimmed by 1 base and 9 bases, with 7 bases remaining between them. The CDR3 DNA sequence: TGTGCCAGCAGCCAAGTGATGGGTGAGCAGTTCTTC. It encodes CASSQVMGEQFF.

A few counts support this clone. The V call is TRBV4-2, the J call TRBJ1-6, with D maybe TRBD1 (6 bases). CDR3 length equals 13 residues. Per the germline V gene, CDR1 is LGHNA and CDR2 is YNFKEQ. The V and J ends lost 0 bases and 9 bases respectively, with 6 bases between them. The CDR3: CASSQDRGSPLHF. In DNA form, the CDR3 reads TGTGCCAGCAGCCAAGACAGGGGTTCACCCCTCCACTTT.

This rearrangement joins TRBV5-1 to TRBJ2-2; D remains unclear. CDR1 SGHRS and CDR2 YFSETQ come from the germline V gene. The germline V and J ends were trimmed by 1 base and 6 bases, with 4 bases remaining between them. The CDR3 is 12 amino acids. CDR3 protein: CASSLIPGELFF. CDR3 bases: TGCGCCAGCAGCTTGATCCCCGGGGAGCTGTTTTTT.

The rearrangement uses TRBV18 and TRBJ1-6, with D uncertain. The V gene lost 3 bases and the J gene lost 4 bases, with 10 bases spanning the gap. This CDR3 contains 15 residues. Germline CDR1 is KGHSH and CDR2 is LQKENI. The CDR3 region is CASSPGQEYNSPLHF. The CDR3 DNA sequence: TGTGCCAGCTCACCTGGCCAGGAATATAATTCACCCCTCCACTTT.

This chain connects TRBV5-1 to TRBJ2-2; D uncertain. CDR3 length: 13 residues. With 0 bases removed from V and 6 bases from J, the gap between germline ends came to 6 bases. Germline V gives CDR1 SGHRS, CDR2 YFSETQ. CDR3 in DNA: TGCGCCAGCAGCTTGGACGTCGCCGGGGAGCTGTTTTTT. This translates into CASSLDVAGELFF.

This clone appeared once. The CDR3 is CSAITGEKLFF. The CDR3 region has the DNA TGCAGTGCTATTACAGGGGAAAAACTGTTTTTT. The J gene is TRBJ1-4, the V gene TRBV20-1; D is possibly TRBD1 (6 bases). The CDR3 is 11 residues long. V was clipped by 4 bases and J by 8 bases, with 8 bases between them. The germline gives CDR1 DFQATT, CDR2 SNEGSKA (reference sequence).

The gene calls are TRBV19 and TRBJ1-5; tentative D call: TRBD1 (5 bases). Germline V gives CDR1 LNHDA, CDR2 SQIVND (reference sequence). The CDR3 runs 17 residues. The V end lost 3 bases, the J end lost 1 base, and 16 bases lay between the germline ends. CDR3 in amino acids: CASSIFGGRDSNQPQHF. DNA of the CDR3: TGTGCCAGTAGTATCTTCGGGGGACGGGACAGCAATCAGCCCCAGCATTTT.

The CDR3 loop is CASDRGDTEAFF. For the CDR3, the DNA is TGTGCCAGCGATCGCGGCGACACTGAAGCTTTCTTT. The rearrangement links TRBV7-9 to TRBJ1-1, with D uncertain. Germline V CDR1 and CDR2: SEHNR, FQNEAQ (reference sequence). The CDR3 extends over 12 amino acids. The V gene lost 8 bases and the J gene lost 3 bases, with 10 bases spanning the gap. Based on the CDR3 plus reference TRBV7-9 and TRBJ1-1, the full variable domain is DTGVSQNPRHKITKRGQNVTFRCDPISEHNRLYWYRQTLGQGPEFLTYFQNEAQLEKSRLLSDRFSAERPKGSFSTLEIQRTEQGDSAMYLCASDRGDTEAFFGQGTRLTVV.

As DNA, the CDR3 is TGTGCCAGCAGAAACAGGGGTGGGACTGAAGCTTTCTTT. Translation: CASRNRGGTEAFF. The chain links TRBV5-6 to TRBJ1-1; the match to TRBD1 covers 7 bases. Germline V gives CDR1 SGHDT, CDR2 YYEEEE. J lost 5 bases, V lost 5 bases, and 6 bases had no gene match. The CDR3 length is 13 residues.

V and J are TRBV6-6 and TRBJ1-2, with D unclear. Trimming removed 4 bases at V and 4 bases at J, with 16 bases between. Germline-derived CDR1 and CDR2 are MNHNY and SVGAGI (reference sequence). The CDR3 is 15 amino acids. CDR3 sequence reads: CASSSGRNPVYGYTF. The CDR3 nucleotides are TGTGCCAGCAGTTCTGGGCGCAACCCCGTCTATGGCTACACCTTC.

The chain combines TRBV10-3 with TRBJ2-1, with 8 bases matching TRBD2. CDR1 ENHRY and CDR2 SYGVKD come from the germline V gene. The CDR3 is made up of 14 amino acids. V lost 6 bases to trimming and J lost 6 bases; unmatched junction nucleotides: 7. CDR3 protein: CAISAGLASNEQFF. The CDR3 bases are TGTGCCATCAGCGCCGGACTAGCTAGCAATGAGCAGTTCTTC.

The rearrangement links TRBV30 to TRBJ1-2, with a possible D match to TRBD1 (6 bases). The germline V gene encodes CDR1 GTSNPN and CDR2 SVGIG (reference sequence). Between the trimmed V and J ends, which lost 2 bases and 4 bases, there was a span of 14 bases. The CDR3 extends over 14 amino acids. Here the CDR3 reads CAWSTRDKSYGYTF. CDR3 DNA: TGTGCCTGGAGTACCCGGGACAAGTCCTATGGCTACACCTTC.

This clone was counted once. The V and J genes are TRBV18 and TRBJ1-3; 8 nucleotides agree with TRBD1. The CDR3 has 16 residues. CDR1 is KGHSH and CDR2 is LQKENI in the germline V gene. V lost 6 bases and J lost 1; bases outside the gene matches: 8. The chain's CDR3 is CASSLYDRGSGNTIYF. The CDR3 coding sequence is TGTGCCAGCTCCCTTTATGACAGGGGTTCTGGAAACACCATATATTTT.

This chain joins TRBV19 and TRBJ2-7; the match to TRBD1 covers 9 bases. V gave up 0 bases and J gave up 3 bases; unmatched junction bases: 6. Germline lookup yields CDR1 LNHDA and CDR2 SQIVND (reference sequence). This CDR3 is built from 16 residues. In DNA form, the CDR3 reads TGTGCCAGTAGTATAGACCCGGGACAGGGCTTCTACGAGCAGTACTTC. Amino acid sequence: CASSIDPGQGFYEQYF.

V gene TRBV5-4 combines with J gene TRBJ2-1; TRBD1 matches at 8 bases. Trimming at V came to 3 bases and at J to 8 bases, leaving 13 bases not matched to a gene. CDR1 is SGHNT and CDR2 is YYREEE in the germline V gene (reference sequence). This CDR3 has 16 amino acids. The CDR3 DNA sequence: TGTGCCAGCAGCTCTGAGGTCCTGACAGGGGAATATGAGCAGTTCTTC. This translates into CASSSEVLTGEYEQFF.

J is TRBJ2-7 and V is TRBV11-3; a weak D match, TRBD2 (6 bases). Germline CDR1 is SGHNT and CDR2 is YENEEA. This CDR3 is 15 amino acids long. V lost 2 bases, J lost 2 bases, and 13 bases lay in between. In DNA, the CDR3 is TGTGCCAGCAGCTTACTGGGAGGACCTACCTACGAGCAGTACTTC. It translates to CASSLLGGPTYEQYF.

The rearrangement uses TRBV10-1 and TRBJ2-2; D remains ambiguous. The CDR3 runs 14 residues. V lost 1 base to trimming and J lost 1 base, with 4 bases between them. CDR1 is WNHNN, CDR2 SYGVQD, per germline (reference sequence). The CDR3: CASSELGNTGELFF. CDR3 bases: TGCGCCAGCAGTGAGTTGGGGAACACCGGGGAGCTGTTTTTT.

This clone has just one count. The genes are TRBV6-6 and TRBJ2-2; the D gene is possibly TRBD2 (5 bases). The CDR3 is 16 amino acids. The germline V gene encodes CDR1 MNHNY and CDR2 SVGAGI (reference sequence). Between the trimmed V and J ends, which lost 6 bases and 3 bases, there was a span of 17 bases. The CDR3 loop reads CASRRLRTDYTGELFF. CDR3 coding DNA: TGTGCCAGCAGACGGTTACGGACGGACTACACCGGGGAGCTGTTTTTT.

This clone was detected once. V is TRBV6-5 and J is TRBJ1-1, with D unresolved. V was cut by 9 bases and J by 1 base, with 6 bases left in between. Germline V gives CDR1 MNHEY, CDR2 SVGAGI. This CDR3 has 11 amino acids. The CDR3 reads CASGRNTEAFF. The CDR3 DNA reads as TGTGCCAGTGGCAGGAACACTGAAGCTTTCTTT.

The chain recombines TRBV12-5 with TRBJ1-1; D is perhaps TRBD1 (5 bases). Per germline, CDR1 LGHNT and CDR2 FRNRAP. This CDR3 region has 13 residues. Between the trimmed V and J ends, which lost 0 bases and 13 bases, there was a span of 15 bases. The CDR3 DNA is TGTGCTAGTGGTTTGGTCAAGACAGCCGGGGGTTTCTTT. Its translation: CASGLVKTAGGFF.

This clone was observed a few times. This sequence joins TRBV3-1 (or the pseudogene TRBV3-2) and TRBJ1-2; D may be TRBD1 (5 bases). V lost 0 bases to trimming and J lost 6 bases, with 20 bases between them. Germline V lookup: CDR1 LGHDT, CDR2 YNNKEL (reference sequence). The CDR3 runs to 17 residues. The CDR3 region has the DNA TGTGCCAGCAGCCAAGAACCCCATGGGAGGGGCATCGATGGCTACACCTTC. Translation: CASSQEPHGRGIDGYTF.